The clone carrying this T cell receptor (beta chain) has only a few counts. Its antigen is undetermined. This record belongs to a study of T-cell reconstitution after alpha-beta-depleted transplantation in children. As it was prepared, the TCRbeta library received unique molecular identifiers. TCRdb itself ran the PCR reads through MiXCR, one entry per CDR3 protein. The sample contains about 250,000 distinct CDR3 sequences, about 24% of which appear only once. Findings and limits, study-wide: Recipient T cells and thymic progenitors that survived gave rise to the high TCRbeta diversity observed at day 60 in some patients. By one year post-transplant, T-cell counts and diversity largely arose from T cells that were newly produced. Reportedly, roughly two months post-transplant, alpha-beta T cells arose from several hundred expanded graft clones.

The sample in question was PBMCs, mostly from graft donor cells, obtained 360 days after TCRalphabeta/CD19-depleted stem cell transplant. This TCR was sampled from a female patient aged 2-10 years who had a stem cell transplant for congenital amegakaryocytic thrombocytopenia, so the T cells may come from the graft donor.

As DNA, the CDR3 is TGTGCCAGCAGCCAAGAGTGGGGGCGAGACTATGAAGCTTTCTTT. Residues: CASSQEWGRDYEAFF. The chain combines TRBV4-2 with TRBJ1-1; possibly TRBD1 for D (6 bases). Germline V gene sequence: CDR1 LGHNA, CDR2 YNFKEQ. With 0 bases removed from V and 7 bases from J, the gap between germline ends came to 15 bases. The CDR3 spans 15 residues.